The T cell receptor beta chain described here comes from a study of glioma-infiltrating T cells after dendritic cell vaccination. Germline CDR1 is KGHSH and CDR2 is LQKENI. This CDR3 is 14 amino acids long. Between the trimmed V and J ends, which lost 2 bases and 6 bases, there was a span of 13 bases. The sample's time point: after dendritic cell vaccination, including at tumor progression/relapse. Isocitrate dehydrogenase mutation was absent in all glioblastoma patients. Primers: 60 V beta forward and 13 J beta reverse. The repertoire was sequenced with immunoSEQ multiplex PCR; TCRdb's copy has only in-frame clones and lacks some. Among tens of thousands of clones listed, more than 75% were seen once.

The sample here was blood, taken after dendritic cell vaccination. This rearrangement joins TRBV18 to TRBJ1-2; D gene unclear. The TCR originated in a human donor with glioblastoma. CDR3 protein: CASSPTQVANGYTF. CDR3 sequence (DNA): TGTGCCAGCTCACCAACGCAGGTGGCGAATGGCTACACCTTC.